The 32 T cell receptor beta chains in this list originate from one sample, sequenced in a study of blood T cell repertoires in COVID-19. Assay: immunoSEQ multiplex PCR; the TCRdb copy retains only in-frame clones and omits some. The table shows around 270,000 clones, with 65% to 85% occurring only once. Input material: peripheral blood. These receptors came from a woman aged 40-49 years who had recovered from COVID-19.

The chain uses TRBV2 and TRBJ1-1; D uncertain. The CDR3 is 13 residues long. In germline, CDR1 is SNHLY, CDR2 FYNNEI. Between the trimmed V and J ends, which lost 7 bases and 5 bases, there was a span of 14 bases. The CDR3 sequence: CASILEGGTEAFF. CDR3 nucleotide sequence: TGTGCCAGCATTCTTGAGGGCGGGACTGAAGCTTTCTTT.

V usage is TRBV19 and J usage is TRBJ2-4, with 9 bases matching TRBD1. The CDR3 is made up of 14 amino acids. J gave up 8 bases and V 4 bases, and 6 bases lay outside the gene matches. Germline CDR1 LNHDA, CDR2 SQIVND (reference sequence). The CDR3 spells CASSTGTGRDIQYF. In nucleotides, the CDR3 is TGTGCCAGTAGTACTGGGACAGGGAGGGACATTCAGTACTTC.

This sequence joins TRBV10-3 and TRBJ2-7, with 8 bases fitting TRBD1. The ends lost 6 bases at V and 1 base at J; junction bases unmatched: 5. CDR3 size: 14 residues. Germline CDR1 and CDR2: ENHRY and SYGVKD. CDR3 nucleotides: TGTGCCATCAGCGAACAGGGGGTATCCTACGAGCAGTACTTC. It encodes CAISEQGVSYEQYF.

This clone was recorded only once. The J gene is TRBJ2-3, the V gene TRBV30, with 9 bases identical to TRBD1. V lost 1 base, J lost 2 bases, and 7 bases stayed unmatched. CDR1 is GTSNPN and CDR2 is SVGIG in the germline V gene (reference sequence). The CDR3 totals 16 residues. The CDR3 spells CAWSAPGQGSTDTQYF. The CDR3 DNA follows: TGTGCCTGGAGTGCCCCGGGACAGGGCTCCACAGATACGCAGTATTTT.

In this sample, this clone is medium-sized. The V and J genes are TRBV7-9 and TRBJ2-6; D possibly corresponds to TRBD1 (5 bases). Germline V gene lookup returns CDR1 SEHNR and CDR2 FQNEAQ (reference sequence). Deletions cut 3 bases from V and 0 bases from J, with 12 bases between. The CDR3 is made up of 17 amino acids. The CDR3 here is CASSFSGPSSGANVLTF. CDR3 nucleotide sequence: TGTGCCAGCAGCTTTTCAGGGCCTAGCTCTGGGGCCAACGTCCTGACTTTC.

The rearrangement links TRBV28 to TRBJ2-2; the match to TRBD1 covers 8 bases. The CDR3 contains 15 residues. CDR1 and CDR2 (germline): MDHEN, SYDVKM. The V gene end was trimmed by 6 bases and the J gene end by 6 bases; junction bases not matched to a gene: 9. The CDR3 protein is CASRTDREISGELFF. CDR3 DNA sequence: TGTGCCAGCAGAACGGACAGGGAAATTTCCGGGGAGCTGTTTTTT.

Concerning this clone: This same CDR3 is encoded by further DNA sequences in the sample. CDR3 amino acids: CASRPGHLYEQYF. DNA of the CDR3: TGTGCCAGCAGACCGGGACACCTCTACGAGCAGTACTTC. The rearrangement uses TRBV28 and TRBJ2-7; a weak D match, TRBD1 (6 bases). CDR3 length: 13 residues. CDR1 is MDHEN, CDR2 SYDVKM, per germline. The germline V and J ends were trimmed by 6 bases and 3 bases, with 12 bases remaining between them. The entire variable domain, with the rest obtained from reference TRBV28 and TRBJ2-7, is as follows: DVKVTQSSRYLVKRTGEKVFLECVQDMDHENMFWYRQDPGLGLRLIYFSYDVKMKEKGDIPEGYSVSREKKERFSLILESASTNQTSMYLCASRPGHLYEQYFGPGTRLTVT.

There are a few counts of this clone. This chain joins TRBV7-2 and TRBJ2-4, with D perhaps TRBD1 (5 bases). V was cut by 6 bases and J by 3 bases, with 15 bases left in between. The CDR3 runs 15 residues. Germline loops: CDR1 SGHTA, CDR2 FQGNSA. DNA for the CDR3: TGTGCCAGCAGTTACCAGGGTTTCGACAAAAACATTCAGTACTTC. Protein product: CASSYQGFDKNIQYF.

The V call is TRBV6-5, the J call TRBJ2-1; D perhaps matches TRBD1 (6 bases). V shed 5 bases and J shed 5 bases, with 16 bases lying between them. The CDR3 totals 15 residues. Germline V gene sequence: CDR1 MNHEY, CDR2 SVGAGI. CDR3 in amino acids: CASSQQGRWDNEQFF. The CDR3 nucleotides are TGTGCCAGCAGTCAACAGGGTCGTTGGGACAATGAGCAGTTCTTC.

The chain combines TRBV29-1 with TRBJ2-3; D perhaps matches TRBD1 (6 bases). The CDR3 is 13 residues long. Germline V CDR1 and CDR2: SQVTM, ANQGSEA. Trimming shortened V by 4 bases and J by 4 bases, and 12 bases separated the two germline ends. The CDR3 here is CSVVSDRSDTQYF. For the CDR3, the DNA is TGCAGCGTTGTTTCCGACAGGTCAGATACGCAGTATTTT.

The sample holds one count of this clone. The chain carries TRBV19 and TRBJ1-5, with 10 bases aligning to TRBD1. The J segment lost 7 bases and the V segment lost 4 bases, leaving 7 bases of the junction unmatched. The CDR3 runs to 15 residues. CDR1 and CDR2 from the germline V gene are LNHDA and SQIVND (reference sequence). CDR3 in DNA: TGTGCCAGTAGTACCCCCGGACAGGGGGGACAGCCCCAGCATTTT. Its translation: CASSTPGQGGQPQHF.

This sequence joins TRBV5-1 and TRBJ2-6; 9 bases line up with TRBD1. This CDR3 region has 17 residues. Germline loops: CDR1 SGHRS, CDR2 YFSETQ. The J segment lost 0 bases and the V segment lost 5 bases, leaving 6 bases of the junction unmatched. The CDR3 sequence: CASRRGQGLSGANVLTF. The CDR3 DNA sequence: TGCGCCAGCAGAAGGGGACAGGGTCTCTCTGGGGCCAACGTCCTGACTTTC.

The rearrangement links TRBV6-2 or TRBV6-3 to TRBJ2-3; 11 nucleotides align to TRBD2. CDR1 is MNHEY and CDR2 is SVGEGT in the germline V gene. After removal of 3 bases from V and 14 bases from J, the junction contained 13 bases not matched to a gene. The CDR3 runs 15 residues. The CDR3 bases are TGTGCCAGCAGTTATGTGTTAGCGGGGGGGTTTGACGCGTATTTT. It yields the protein CASSYVLAGGFDAYF.

The rearrangement uses TRBV7-9 and TRBJ1-2; D is uncertain. V gave up 1 base and J gave up 8 bases, with 8 bases separating them. Germline-derived CDR1 and CDR2 are SEHNR and FQNEAQ (reference sequence). The length of the CDR3 is 12 residues. The CDR3 sequence is CASSLVRGGYTF. DNA for the CDR3: TGTGCCAGCAGCTTAGTCCGGGGAGGCTACACCTTC.

The chain links TRBV28 to TRBJ1-5; 9 positions match TRBD1. The V gene's germline CDR1 is MDHEN and CDR2 SYDVKM. Trimming cost V 7 bases and J 5 bases; bases outside gene matches: 12. There are 16 residues in the CDR3. The chain's CDR3 is CASTKPRTGVDQPQHF. The CDR3 coding sequence is TGTGCCAGCACCAAACCTCGGACAGGGGTTGATCAGCCCCAGCATTTT.

The rearrangement joins TRBV3-1 (or the pseudogene TRBV3-2) to TRBJ1-2; D perhaps matches TRBD1 (6 bases). Trimming removed 4 bases at V and 7 bases at J, with 22 bases between. In germline, CDR1 is LGHDT, CDR2 YNNKEL (reference sequence). CDR3 length equals 16 residues. This CDR3 is CASSPSGGGAASGYTF. CDR3 nucleotide sequence: TGTGCCAGCAGCCCTTCGGGTGGGGGCGCGGCGTCTGGCTACACCTTC.

The CDR3 DNA reads as TGCAGCGTTGGGCCGCAAGAGACCCAGTACTTC. Its protein is CSVGPQETQYF. J is TRBJ2-5 and V is TRBV29-1; D uncertain. The V end lost 4 bases, the J end lost 2 bases, and 5 bases lay between the germline ends. The germline gives CDR1 SQVTM, CDR2 ANQGSEA. The CDR3 runs 11 residues.

The chain joins TRBV2 to TRBJ2-7; the match to TRBD1 covers 9 bases. This CDR3 region has 14 residues. V trimming: 8 bases; J trimming: 2 bases; junction bases outside the gene matches: 7. CDR1 is SNHLY, CDR2 FYNNEI, per germline. CDR3 sequence (DNA): TGTGCCAGCCAGAGGGGACAGGGAACCTACGAGCAGTACTTC. Encoded protein: CASQRGQGTYEQYF.

The chain's CDR3 is CASSVYGGGPNEQFF. The CDR3 bases are TGTGCCAGCAGCGTTTATGGCGGGGGGCCCAATGAGCAGTTCTTC. The chain has TRBV9 and TRBJ2-1; 8 nucleotides match TRBD2. This CDR3 spans 15 amino acids. V lost 2 bases to trimming and J lost 6 bases; unmatched junction nucleotides: 7. Looked up from germline, CDR1 is SGDLS and CDR2 is YYNGEE.

The CDR3 loop reads CASSLSLDRQGSNQPQHF. The CDR3 nucleotides read TGTGCCAGCAGTTTATCCCTGGACAGGCAGGGTAGCAATCAGCCCCAGCATTTT. This chain joins TRBV28 and TRBJ1-5, with 7 bases fitting TRBD1. This CDR3 is 18 amino acids long. Trimming took 1 base from V and 0 from J; bases not matched to a gene: 9. Germline loops: CDR1 MDHEN, CDR2 SYDVKM.

The J gene is TRBJ1-1, the V gene TRBV10-3, with 8 bases matching TRBD1. V trimming: 6 bases; J trimming: 6 bases; junction bases outside the gene matches: 6. Germline CDR1 and CDR2: ENHRY and SYGVKD. The CDR3 totals 13 residues. CDR3 amino acids: CAIRTDREAEAFF. Here the CDR3 DNA reads TGTGCCATCAGGACGGACAGGGAGGCTGAAGCTTTCTTT.

V gene TRBV5-1 combines with J gene TRBJ1-2; TRBD1 might be the D (6 bases). V was cut by 6 bases and J by 4 bases, with 16 bases left in between. The CDR3 runs 14 residues. The germline gives CDR1 SGHRS, CDR2 YFSETQ. The CDR3: CASTDSQFSYGYTF. CDR3 DNA: TGCGCCAGCACGGACAGCCAGTTCAGCTATGGCTACACCTTC.

In this sample, this clone turned up a few times. The chain carries TRBV10-1 and TRBJ1-5; D unresolved. The germline gives CDR1 WNHNN, CDR2 SYGVQD (reference sequence). The germline V and J ends were trimmed by 10 bases and 8 bases, with 15 bases remaining between them. The CDR3 is 12 residues long. The CDR3 sequence: CAIPPSREPQHF. CDR3 bases: TGCGCCATCCCTCCGTCCCGGGAGCCCCAGCATTTT.

The rearrangement joins TRBV4-1 to TRBJ2-1; tentatively, D is TRBD1 (5 bases). Germline V CDR1 and CDR2: MGHRA, YSYEKL. V lost 4 bases to trimming and J lost 5 bases, with 12 bases between them. This CDR3 has 14 residues. The CDR3 nucleotides are TGCGCCAGCAGCCCCAGAGCAGGGAACAATGAGCAGTTCTTC. Amino acids: CASSPRAGNNEQFF.

V and J are TRBV6-5 and TRBJ1-5; tentative D call: TRBD1 (5 bases). The CDR3 has 14 residues. Germline lookup yields CDR1 MNHEY and CDR2 SVGAGI. The V gene lost 4 bases and the J gene lost 7 bases, with 14 bases spanning the gap. CDR3 protein: CASSSEGRTQPQHF. As DNA, the CDR3 is TGTGCCAGCAGTTCGGAGGGGAGAACGCAGCCCCAGCATTTT.

Here the CDR3 DNA reads TGTGCCAGCAGTGAAGGCCGCCGGAGTGGCTACACCTTC. It encodes CASSEGRRSGYTF. This chain uses TRBV2 with TRBJ1-2; D gene unclear. V lost 1 base and J lost 7, with 10 bases in between. The CDR3 consists of 13 residues. Germline V gene sequence: CDR1 SNHLY, CDR2 FYNNEI.

This clone turned up a few times. The chain combines TRBV11-2 with TRBJ1-4, with TRBD1 matching 9 bases. Germline V lookup: CDR1 SGHAT, CDR2 FQNNGV. V was clipped by 5 bases and J by 8 bases; unmatched bases: 6. The CDR3 is 14 amino acids. The CDR3 region is CASSQGQGAEKLFF. The CDR3 region has the DNA TGTGCCAGCAGCCAGGGACAGGGAGCCGAAAAACTGTTTTTT.

The chain employs TRBV7-3 and TRBJ1-1; 7 bases map to TRBD1. The V gene end was trimmed by 5 bases and the J gene end by 3 bases; junction bases not matched to a gene: 9. CDR1 is SGHTA, CDR2 FQGTGA, per germline. The CDR3 is made up of 15 amino acids. The CDR3 region is CASSPSRDSHTEAFF. The CDR3 DNA follows: TGTGCCAGCAGCCCGTCTAGGGACAGCCACACTGAAGCTTTCTTT.

This clone was counted between two and nine times. The chain recombines TRBV28 with TRBJ2-5; D not certain. Germline CDR1 is MDHEN and CDR2 is SYDVKM. V gave up 3 bases and J gave up 2 bases, with 10 bases separating them. The CDR3 sequence is 14 residues long. The CDR3 DNA reads as TGTGCCAGCAGTTTCAGGCCCGCACAAGAGACCCAGTACTTC. It specifies CASSFRPAQETQYF. Full variable domain (remainder filled in from reference TRBV28 and TRBJ2-5): DVKVTQSSRYLVKRTGEKVFLECVQDMDHENMFWYRQDPGLGLRLIYFSYDVKMKEKGDIPEGYSVSREKKERFSLILESASTNQTSMYLCASSFRPAQETQYFGPGTRLLVL.

V gene TRBV18 combines with J gene TRBJ1-1; 8 bases are shared with TRBD1. This CDR3 contains 14 residues. Germline CDR1 reads KGHSH; CDR2 reads LQKENI. After removal of 6 bases from V and 7 bases from J, the junction contained 10 bases not matched to a gene. CDR3 coding DNA: TGTGCCAGCTCCCAAGACAGGGGATGGAGTGAAGCTTTCTTT. Amino acids: CASSQDRGWSEAFF.

The V and J genes are TRBV6-5 and TRBJ1-6; maybe TRBD1 (5 bases). The germline V gene encodes CDR1 MNHEY and CDR2 SVGAGI. The V end lost 8 bases, the J end lost 7 bases, and 12 bases lay between the germline ends. This CDR3 is 13 amino acids long. CDR3 residues: CASGVGRNSPLHF. CDR3 nucleotides: TGTGCCAGCGGGGTGGGGCGCAATTCACCCCTCCACTTT.

The chain uses TRBV3-1 (or the pseudogene TRBV3-2) and TRBJ1-4; no clear D. This CDR3 is 11 amino acids long. The germline gives CDR1 LGHDT, CDR2 YNNKEL (reference sequence). V was cut by 6 bases and J by 5 bases, with 4 bases left in between. The CDR3 bases are TGTGCCAGCAGGGGCAATGAAAAACTGTTTTTT. Amino acid sequence: CASRGNEKLFF.